Presented here are 11 T cell receptor beta chains from one specimen sequenced in a study of regulatory T cells in long-lasting Graves disease (dated by TCRdb to the early 2020s). Taken with the paper, the label for time point translates to: newly diagnosed GD, antithyroid drugs for less than 3 months. For both TCR sequencing and RNA sequencing, RNA was extracted from PBMCs using TRIzol. Libraries came from multiplex PCR. The instrument given in TCRdb is Illumina HiSeq 4000. CDR3 regions were amplified by Arm-PCR with iRepertoire HTBI primers to construct TCR beta libraries. The public reads were run again by TCRdb, first through fastp at Q25 and then through MiXCR, and only productive beta chains were kept. Here each entry gathers all rows of one CDR3 protein and keeps the most common genes and DNA. The sample has around 500,000 distinct CDR3 sequences on record, 16% of them singletons. 25% of the sample comes from the top ten.

The same sample was also studied in work on T cells in Graves' hyperthyroidism and ophthalmopathy.

The sequencing used peripheral blood mononuclear cells (PBMCs), collected at new diagnosis, from a patient treated with antithyroid drugs. The receptors were sampled from a woman aged 40 to 65 with Graves disease. Donor details come from another sample of the same person, matched by shared clones.

This clonotype was seen a few times. The chain carries TRBV6-1 and TRBJ2-7; perhaps TRBD1 as D (9 bases). This CDR3 is built from 14 residues. The germline CDR1 and CDR2 sequences are MNHNS and SASEGT. The V and J ends lost 8 bases and 6 bases respectively, with 20 bases between them. DNA for the CDR3: TGTGCCAGCCACCGCAGCGGGGGACAGGGCGAGCAGTACTTC. This translates into CASHRSGGQGEQYF.

This clonotype came up a few times. This sequence joins TRBV4-1 and TRBJ2-5; TRBD2 matches 11 bases. Germline V gene data show CDR1 as MGHRA and CDR2 as YSYEKL. This CDR3 region has 16 residues. V lost 1 base to trimming and J lost 1 base; unmatched junction nucleotides: 2. CDR3 protein: CASSQAGTSGQETQYF. Here the CDR3 DNA reads TGCGCCAGCAGCCAAGCGGGGACTAGCGGCCAAGAGACCCAGTACTTC.

Ten or more counts support this clonotype. The rearrangement uses TRBV5-1 and TRBJ2-1; TRBD1 agrees at 8 bases. Germline V CDR1 and CDR2: SGHRS, YFSETQ. J was trimmed by 7 bases and V by 3 bases; bases with no gene match: 9. This CDR3 is 15 amino acids long. CDR3 in amino acids: CASSSQLGQANEQFF. As DNA, the CDR3 is TGCGCCAGCAGCTCGCAACTGGGACAGGCAAATGAGCAGTTCTTC.

In its sample, this clonotype was seen many times. The chain uses TRBV27 and TRBJ2-6; D might be TRBD1 (5 bases). Germline V lookup: CDR1 MNHEY, CDR2 SMNVEV (reference sequence). V was shortened by 6 bases and J by 2 bases, with 5 bases between the two germline ends. The CDR3 has 13 residues. The CDR3 is CASSRAGANVLTF. DNA of the CDR3: TGTGCCAGCAGCAGGGCTGGGGCCAACGTCCTGACTTTC.

There are a few counts of this clonotype. The chain combines TRBV6-1 with TRBJ1-1; D gene uncertain. V was shortened by 8 bases and J by 2 bases, with 12 bases between the two germline ends. The germline V gene encodes CDR1 MNHNS and CDR2 SASEGT. The CDR3 sequence is 13 residues long. The CDR3 loop reads CASLARPNTEAFF. The DNA for the CDR3 is TGTGCCAGCCTCGCTAGACCCAACACTGAAGCTTTCTTT.

The sample holds a few counts of this clonotype. The V gene is TRBV7-2, the J gene TRBJ1-5; D might be TRBD1 (6 bases). Germline CDR1 reads SGHTA; CDR2 reads FQGNSA. V lost 3 bases to trimming and J lost 6 bases, with 18 bases between them. The CDR3 has 16 amino acids. The CDR3 coding sequence is TGTGCCAGCAGCTTGAGCCAAGGGGGGTTTGGTCAGCCCCAGCATTTT. This sequence encodes CASSLSQGGFGQPQHF.

This clonotype has a count of ten or more. DNA for the CDR3: TGCGCCAGCAGTTTGACCGAAGCCACCTCCTACGAGCAGTACTTC. Residues: CASSLTEATSYEQYF. The rearrangement links TRBV5-1 to TRBJ2-7; D call uncertain. The CDR3 runs 15 residues. The V gene's germline CDR1 is SGHRS and CDR2 YFSETQ. Trimming pared 5 bases from V and 0 bases from J, leaving 15 bases between.

This clonotype was detected many times. The gene calls are TRBV12-3 or TRBV12-4 and TRBJ1-1; D is undetermined. The CDR3 is made up of 13 amino acids. The V gene lost 10 bases and the J gene lost 10 bases, with 22 bases spanning the gap. CDR3 nucleotide sequence: TGTGCCACCACCCAAGGACCCTCTCGAGTAGCTTTCTTT. Amino acids: CATTQGPSRVAFF.

The chain joins TRBV12-3 or TRBV12-4 to TRBJ2-7; the match to TRBD2 covers 10 bases. The CDR3 runs 16 residues. V shed 3 bases, J shed 2 bases, and the junction held 7 bases outside the gene matches. The CDR3 nucleotides read TGTGCCAGCAGTTTGAGAATAGCGGGAGGAGCCTACGAGCAGTACTTC. This codes for CASSLRIAGGAYEQYF.

This clonotype was seen at least ten times. The chain employs TRBV20-1 and TRBJ2-7; D uncertain. This CDR3 is 11 amino acids long. Between the trimmed V and J ends, which lost 3 bases and 4 bases, there was a span of 7 bases. Germline V gene lookup returns CDR1 DFQATT and CDR2 SNEGSKA (reference sequence). The CDR3 spells CSARGGYEQYF. The CDR3 DNA reads TGCAGTGCTAGGGGCGGATACGAGCAGTACTTC.

This chain uses TRBV20-1 with TRBJ2-3; D is unresolved. The V gene lost 8 bases and the J gene lost 4 bases, with 10 bases spanning the gap. CDR1 is DFQATT, CDR2 SNEGSKA, per germline (reference sequence). CDR3 size: 11 residues. The DNA of the CDR3 is TGCAGTAGCCCTGGCGCAGATACGCAGTATTTT. Protein: CSSPGADTQYF.